This is a list of T cell receptor beta chains from one sample in a study of OX40 agonist ivuxolimab in advanced cancers. Data came from immunoSEQ multiplex PCR; TCRdb stores just in-frame clones and leaves some out. The table includes under 70,000 clones, approximately 85% detected once. The material sequenced was CD4+ or CD8+ T cells sorted from blood, taken in a trial of the OX40 agonist ivuxolimab. These receptors were obtained from an adult with an advanced solid tumor such as melanoma, head and neck, liver or kidney cancer. Each CDR3 is given with its conserved first and last residue. Fields, in order: D gene, clone size, J gene, V gene, CDR3 protein, CDR3 DNA. D genes are given only for firm matches. Expanded clones are given a class, and other clones once, few, many or no size at all.

>NA|NA|TRBJ1-4|TRBV28
CASSLAGGWEKLFF
TGTGCCAGCAGTTTAGCGGGGGGCTGGGAAAAACTGTTTTTT
>TRBD2|NA|TRBJ2-5|TRBV4-1
CASSLLPAGGLETQYF
TGCGCCAGCAGCCTTCTACCAGCGGGGGGGCTGGAGACCCAGTACTTC
>TRBD1|once|TRBJ1-6|TRBV10-3
CAISGGLLGDRDSPLHF
TGTGCCATCAGTGGGGGACTATTGGGGGACAGGGACTCACCCCTCCACTTT
>NA|NA|TRBJ1-1|TRBV10-1
CASRRGSYTEAFF
TGCGCCAGCAGACGAGGCAGTTACACTGAAGCTTTCTTT
>NA|NA|TRBJ2-7|TRBV5-6
CASSLDRVGYEQYF
TGTGCCAGCAGCTTGGACAGGGTGGGTTACGAGCAGTACTTC
>NA|NA|TRBJ2-7|TRBV28
CASSLDGEQYF
TGTGCCAGCAGTCTGGACGGCGAGCAGTACTTC
>NA|NA|TRBJ2-7|TRBV6-6
CASSYSIGYEQYF
TGTGCCAGCAGTTACTCGATTGGTTACGAGCAGTACTTC
>NA|few|TRBJ2-5|TRBV7-3
CASSLRGLGTQYF
TGTGCCAGCAGCTTACGAGGTTTGGGGACCCAGTACTTC
>NA|once|TRBJ1-1|TRBV18
CASSPVEGVTEAFF
TGTGCCAGCTCCCCAGTTGAGGGGGTGACTGAAGCTTTCTTT
>TRBD2|NA|TRBJ2-5|TRBV19
CASSIGQREARGETQYF
TGTGCCAGTAGTATAGGGCAGCGGGAGGCCCGTGGGGAGACCCAGTACTTC
>TRBD1|NA|TRBJ1-4|TRBV5-6
CASSFGQGSEKLFF
TGTGCCAGCAGCTTTGGACAGGGAAGTGAAAAACTGTTTTTT
>NA|NA|TRBJ1-2|TRBV28
CASSLSGTNYGYTF
TGTGCCAGCAGTTTGTCCGGAACTAACTATGGCTACACCTTC
>NA|NA|TRBJ2-7|TRBV4-3
CASSQLTDSSYEQYF
TGCGCCAGCAGCCAACTGACGGATTCCTCCTACGAGCAGTACTTC
>NA|NA|TRBJ2-5|TRBV6-4
CASSNRAHPWTQYF
TGTGCCAGCAGTAACAGGGCCCACCCCTGGACCCAGTACTTC
>NA|NA|TRBJ2-7|TRBV6-5
CASSSRGAGEQYF
TGTGCCAGCAGTTCGAGGGGGGCGGGGGAGCAGTACTTC
>NA|NA|TRBJ1-1|TRBV7-3
CASSSRAVGRNTEAFF
TGTGCCAGCAGCTCCCGGGCGGTGGGCAGGAACACTGAAGCTTTCTTT
>TRBD1|NA|TRBJ2-2|TRBV6-5
CASSRTGGTGELFF
TGTGCCAGCAGTCGAACAGGGGGGACCGGGGAGCTGTTTTTT
>NA|NA|TRBJ1-3|TRBV25-1
CASSEYTDGDTIYF
TGTGCCAGCAGTGAATATACCGACGGCGACACCATATATTTT
>TRBD1|NA|TRBJ1-2|TRBV2
CASSRTGEDGYTF
TGTGCCAGCAGCCGGACAGGGGAAGATGGCTACACCTTC
>NA|NA|TRBJ2-3|TRBV2
CASSPRARRDTQYF
TGTGCCAGCAGTCCCCGGGCTCGGAGAGATACGCAGTATTTT
>NA|NA|TRBJ1-1|TRBV9
CASSVAEGMVTEAFF
TGTGCCAGCAGCGTAGCTGAGGGGATGGTTACTGAAGCTTTCTTT
>TRBD2|NA|TRBJ2-3|TRBV6-1
CASIPMGTSGDTQYF
TGTGCCAGCATTCCAATGGGGACTAGCGGGGATACGCAGTATTTT
>TRBD2|NA|TRBJ2-1|TRBV5-4
CASRYGLAGGVYNEQFF
TGTGCCAGCAGGTACGGACTAGCGGGGGGTGTCTACAATGAGCAGTTCTTC
>TRBD2|NA|TRBJ2-3|TRBV7-2
CASSVRGLAGADTQYF
TGTGCCAGCAGCGTAAGGGGACTAGCGGGAGCAGATACGCAGTATTTT
>TRBD2|NA|TRBJ2-1|TRBV9
CASQAGSSYNEQFF
TGTGCCAGCCAAGCGGGAAGCTCCTACAATGAGCAGTTCTTC
>TRBD1|NA|TRBJ2-5|TRBV29-1
CSVADRETQYF
TGCAGCGTCGCGGACAGGGAGACCCAGTACTTC
>TRBD1|NA|TRBJ1-1|TRBV18
CASSFDRVNTEAFF
TGTGCCAGCTCTTTCGACAGGGTGAACACTGAAGCTTTCTTT
>NA|NA|TRBJ1-5|TRBV23-1
CASIHQGSNQPQHF
TGCGCCAGCATCCATCAGGGAAGCAATCAGCCCCAGCATTTT
>TRBD2|NA|TRBJ2-3|TRBV5-1
CASSGGGLATSTDTQYF
TGCGCCAGCAGCGGGGGGGGACTAGCGACCAGCACAGATACGCAGTATTTT
>TRBD1|NA|TRBJ2-7|TRBV7-2
CASSLVGQVNYEQYF
TGTGCCAGCAGCTTAGTCGGACAGGTCAACTACGAGCAGTACTTC
>NA|NA|TRBJ2-3|TRBV9
CASSVGTDTQYF
TGTGCCAGCAGCGTAGGAACAGATACGCAGTATTTT
>TRBD2|NA|TRBJ2-3|TRBV5-6
CASSFPPAGGTQHTDTQYF
TGTGCCAGCAGCTTCCCTCCCGCGGGAGGAACCCAGCACACAGATACGCAGTATTTT
>TRBD1|NA|TRBJ2-5|TRBV25-1
CASSESAGGKETQYF
TGTGCCAGCAGTGAATCCGCAGGGGGCAAGGAGACCCAGTACTTC
>NA|NA|TRBJ2-7|TRBV27
CASSYGISYEQYF
TGTGCCAGCAGTTACGGGATCTCCTACGAGCAGTACTTC
>TRBD2|NA|TRBJ2-6|TRBV5-6
CASSLPLADPSGANVLTF
TGTGCCAGCAGCTTGCCACTAGCGGACCCCTCTGGGGCCAACGTCCTGACTTTC
>TRBD1|NA|TRBJ1-5|TRBV7-9
CASSPTGDGNQPQHF
TGTGCCAGCAGCCCGACAGGGGACGGCAATCAGCCCCAGCATTTT
>NA|NA|TRBJ2-3|TRBV27
CASRTQGAADTQYF
TGTGCCAGCCGAACGCAGGGTGCAGCAGATACGCAGTATTTT
>NA|NA|TRBJ1-1|TRBV5-5
CASSHRVSGLNTEAFF
TGTGCCAGCAGCCACAGGGTTTCAGGACTGAACACTGAAGCTTTCTTT
>TRBD2|NA|TRBJ2-3|TRBV29-1
CSVVPGGGTDTQYF
TGCAGCGTTGTCCCCGGGGGGGGAACCGATACGCAGTATTTT
>TRBD1|NA|TRBJ1-3|TRBV2
CASRGTGSGNTIYF
TGTGCCAGCAGGGGGACAGGCTCTGGAAACACCATATATTTT
>TRBD2|NA|TRBJ2-1|TRBV30
CAWSGIGGSRNEQFF
TGTGCCTGGAGTGGGATTGGCGGGAGTAGGAATGAGCAGTTCTTC
>NA|NA|TRBJ2-3|TRBV9
CASSGGTSPADTQYF
TGTGCCAGCAGCGGAGGGACTTCCCCCGCCGATACGCAGTATTTT
>NA|NA|TRBJ2-1|TRBV1
CTSSQEDIAGGTTGDNEQFF
TGCACCAGCAGCCAAGAGGACATAGCGGGGGGGACCACAGGGGACAATGAGCAGTTCTTC
>NA|NA|TRBJ2-1|TRBV6-5
CASSYEGGSYNEQFF
TGTGCCAGCAGTTACGAAGGGGGCTCCTACAATGAGCAGTTCTTC
>NA|NA|TRBJ1-2|TRBV20-1
CSAPANYGYTF
TGCAGTGCGCCTGCTAACTATGGCTACACCTTC
>TRBD1|NA|TRBJ2-7|TRBV7-9
CASSPGTGSHEQYF
TGTGCCAGCAGCCCAGGGACAGGGTCCCACGAGCAGTACTTC
>NA|NA|TRBJ2-7|TRBV28
CATGPGQGGLYEQYF
TGTGCCACCGGGCCCGGGCAGGGGGGGCTCTACGAGCAGTACTTC
>TRBD2|NA|TRBJ2-7|TRBV4-1
CASSQALERGIYEQYF
TGCGCCAGCAGCCAAGCCCTTGAGCGGGGGATTTACGAGCAGTACTTC
>TRBD2|NA|TRBJ2-3|TRBV2
CASSPEAGGGDTQYF
TGTGCCAGCAGCCCCGAAGCGGGAGGTGGGGATACGCAGTATTTT
>NA|NA|TRBJ1-6|TRBV14
CASSHPSGPIPSPLHF
TGTGCCAGCAGCCACCCCTCGGGACCGATCCCTTCACCCCTCCACTTT